This T cell receptor (beta chain) was obtained from a study of shared clonotypes between healthy human individuals. General study points: The study generally estimated greater richness for naive than memory subsets.

The split of CD4+ cells yielded CD45RA+ naive and CD45RA-negative memory subsets. V gave up 7 bases and J gave up 1 base; unmatched junction bases: 19. The CDR3 has 19 residues. Germline CDR1 SGHTS, CDR2 YDEGEE. Here immunoSEQ multiplex PCR was the method, and the copy in TCRdb shows in-frame clones only, minus some. This sample carries about 1 million clones, about four fifths of them seen once, and the ten largest clones take approximately 0.5%. This clone has at least ten counts. Its target is not known. The TCR was taken from a man aged 18 to 35 in good health. Some clones in this sample may be carry-over from other donors' samples. The chain employs TRBV5-8 and TRBJ2-1; TRBD1 matches at 8 bases. The sequenced material came from memory CD4+ T cells from PBMCs. Subset defined: CD45RA-negative fraction. CDR3 residues: CASDLLLGQALESYNEQFF. The CDR3 nucleotides are TGTGCCAGCGACCTACTTTTGGGACAGGCTCTGGAGTCCTACAATGAGCAGTTCTTC.